Shown below are 15 T cell receptor beta chains from a single sample sequenced in a study of T-cell memory formation after mild COVID-19. TCRdb re-called the 5' RACE reads through MiXCR, storing one row per CDR3 protein. The sample shows hundreds of thousands of distinct CDR3 sequences, 20% to 25% of them seen only once. Sample: PBMCs or a T cell subset sorted from them (not recorded which). All receptors come from a young man who had mild COVID-19 (a few samples of this study predate the infection). Cell type and time point are not known.

This clonotype was recorded at least ten times. The gene calls are TRBV2 and TRBJ2-5; the D is unclear. This CDR3 comprises 12 residues. The germline V and J ends were trimmed by 6 bases and 2 bases, with 7 bases remaining between them. Per germline, CDR1 SNHLY and CDR2 FYNNEI. The CDR3 coding sequence is TGTGCCAGCAGGAAAGATCAAGAGACCCAGTACTTC. As protein: CASRKDQETQYF.

The chain uses TRBV29-1 and TRBJ1-2; no definite D call. Trimming removed 5 bases from V and 8 bases from J, with 9 bases in between. Germline V gives CDR1 SQVTM, CDR2 ANQGSEA. This CDR3 comprises 10 residues. The CDR3 DNA is TGCAGCGTTCTGTGGAGAGGCTACACCTTC. Amino acid sequence: CSVLWRGYTF.

This clonotype was found a few times. The CDR3 nucleotides are TGCGCCAGCAGCCAACCCGGGACAGCTAAACAAGAGACCCAGTACTTC. Encoded protein: CASSQPGTAKQETQYF. The rearrangement links TRBV4-1 to TRBJ2-5, with TRBD1 matching 7 bases. The germline V gene has CDR1 MGHRA and CDR2 YSYEKL. There are 16 residues in the CDR3. V shed 2 bases and J 2 bases; nucleotides not matched to a gene: 8.

This clonotype was observed a handful of times. This chain joins TRBV2 and TRBJ1-6; D is uncertain. Trimming took 6 bases from V and 0 from J, leaving 9 bases between them. The germline V gene encodes CDR1 SNHLY and CDR2 FYNNEI. CDR3 length: 15 amino acids. CDR3 region: CASRALSSYNSPLHF. Here the CDR3 DNA reads TGTGCCAGCAGGGCCCTGAGCTCCTATAATTCACCCCTCCACTTT.

Only a few counts were recorded for this clonotype. This chain uses TRBV5-1 with TRBJ2-1; 9 bases are a match to TRBD2. The CDR3 is 20 residues long. Per the germline V gene, CDR1 is SGHRS and CDR2 is YFSETQ. V lost 3 bases and J lost 6; bases outside the gene matches: 22. CDR3 in DNA: TGCGCCAGCAGCTACAGACTAGCGGAGAATCCAAGATGGGGGGCCAATGAGCAGTTCTTC. Translation: CASSYRLAENPRWGANEQFF.

The gene calls are TRBV20-1 and TRBJ2-3; D unresolved. The germline V and J ends were trimmed by 1 base and 4 bases, with 15 bases remaining between them. Germline CDR1 DFQATT, CDR2 SNEGSKA (reference sequence). This CDR3 is built from 15 residues. This CDR3 reads CSARVLSQVPDTQYF. The CDR3 DNA reads as TGCAGTGCTAGAGTTCTATCGCAGGTCCCAGATACGCAGTATTTT.

V usage is TRBV6-1 and J usage is TRBJ1-2, with D possibly being TRBD1 (5 bases). The CDR3 loop spans 15 amino acids. The ends were cut back, 1 base at V and 5 bases at J, with 14 bases in the middle. Germline V CDR1 and CDR2: MNHNS, SASEGT. CDR3 loop: CASSEGGLLPYGYTF. The CDR3 DNA reads TGTGCCAGCAGTGAAGGGGGACTACTCCCTTATGGCTACACCTTC.

This chain uses TRBV29-1 with TRBJ2-5, with 8 bases fitting TRBD2. This CDR3 region has 15 residues. The trim removed 7 bases at V and 5 bases at J, leaving 15 bases unmatched. The V gene's germline CDR1 is SQVTM and CDR2 ANQGSEA. CDR3 region: CSARKASGPRETQYF. The CDR3 DNA reads TGCAGCGCTAGAAAGGCTAGCGGGCCTAGGGAGACCCAGTACTTC.

This clonotype showed up just a few times. The chain couples TRBV7-2 to TRBJ1-2; D perhaps matches TRBD1 (5 bases). Trimming removed 5 bases at V and 8 bases at J, with 18 bases between. Germline CDR1 is SGHTA and CDR2 is FQGNSA. This CDR3 contains 14 residues. Written as DNA, the CDR3 is TGTGCCAGCAGCCCACGGGCGGGCGCAGGGGGCTACACCTTC. Protein product: CASSPRAGAGGYTF. The complete variable domain, with remaining parts taken from reference TRBV7-2 and TRBJ1-2, reads GAGVSQSPSNKVTEKGKDVELRCDPISGHTALYWYRQSLGQGLEFLIYFQGNSAPDKSGLPSDRFSAERTGGSVSTLTIQRTQQEDSAVYLCASSPRAGAGGYTFGSGTRLTVV.

The chain links TRBV12-3 or TRBV12-4 to TRBJ2-5; D gene ambiguous. CDR3 size: 14 residues. Trimming removed 2 bases at V and 4 bases at J, with 11 bases between. CDR3: CASSLYSSGETQYF. The CDR3 nucleotides read TGTGCCAGCAGTTTATATTCCTCCGGAGAGACCCAGTACTTC.

This clonotype was recorded many times. The rearrangement uses TRBV5-1 and TRBJ2-7; 9 nucleotides match TRBD1. Germline lookup yields CDR1 SGHRS and CDR2 YFSETQ. Unmatched junction bases numbered 9, after V lost 3 bases and J lost 2 bases. The CDR3 covers 16 residues. The CDR3 loop reads CASSSGQGLSTYEQYF. DNA for the CDR3: TGCGCCAGCAGCTCGGGACAGGGACTATCAACCTACGAGCAGTACTTC.

The V call is TRBV24-1, the J call TRBJ2-5; D unresolved. Germline CDR1 reads KGHDR; CDR2 reads SFDVKD. This CDR3 has 13 residues. V was pared by 2 bases and J by 4 bases, with 7 bases between. CDR3 protein: CATSDSTGETQYF. The CDR3 nucleotides read TGTGCCACCAGTGATTCAACCGGAGAGACCCAGTACTTC.

Only a few counts were recorded for this clonotype. The rearrangement joins TRBV30 to TRBJ2-2, with D unresolved. The CDR3 totals 12 residues. Germline V CDR1 and CDR2: GTSNPN, SVGIG (reference sequence). Trimming took 8 bases from V and 1 from J, leaving 8 bases between them. CDR3: CAPEKNTGELFF. CDR3 nucleotides: TGTGCCCCTGAGAAGAACACCGGGGAGCTGTTTTTT.

This chain joins TRBV27 and TRBJ2-3, with 8 bases fitting TRBD2. The CDR3 runs 16 residues. The V gene end was trimmed by 6 bases and the J gene end by 2 bases; junction bases not matched to a gene: 10. The germline gives CDR1 MNHEY, CDR2 SMNVEV (reference sequence). The CDR3 nucleotides are TGTGCCAGCAGGCGAAAGCGGGGGCCAAACACAGATACGCAGTATTTT. Amino acid sequence: CASRRKRGPNTDTQYF.

The V gene is TRBV6-2 or TRBV6-3, the J gene TRBJ2-1; 8 bases match TRBD1. The germline V gene encodes CDR1 MNHEY and CDR2 SVGEGT. The CDR3 length is 17 residues. The J segment lost 5 bases and the V segment lost 2 bases, leaving 11 bases of the junction unmatched. CDR3 DNA sequence: TGTGCCAGCAGTTACAATTATCTCGGGGGACAGGACAATGAGCAGTTCTTC. Its translation is CASSYNYLGGQDNEQFF.